This entry describes one T cell receptor beta chain. The sample comes from a study of blood T cell repertoires in COVID-19. Study overall: Acute-phase and convalescent COVID-19 samples originated in the United States, Italy and Spain.

CDR1 and CDR2 from the germline V gene are LNHNV and YYDKDF (reference sequence). The CDR3 totals 15 residues. V dropped 1 base and J dropped 4 bases, with 13 bases sitting between them. Clones were read by immunoSEQ multiplex PCR, and TCRdb kept only the in-frame ones, dropping some. This sample carries about 110,000 clones, 84% of them seen once, and the ten largest clones take under 7%. Sequencing was performed on peripheral blood. The chain employs TRBV15 and TRBJ1-1, with D perhaps matching TRBD1 (5 bases). This receptor was taken from a woman aged 50 to 65 with acute or convalescent COVID-19. CDR3 in DNA: TGTGCCACCAGCAGAGTCTTAGTGGGGGGCACTGAAGCTTTCTTT. Its translation: CATSRVLVGGTEAFF.